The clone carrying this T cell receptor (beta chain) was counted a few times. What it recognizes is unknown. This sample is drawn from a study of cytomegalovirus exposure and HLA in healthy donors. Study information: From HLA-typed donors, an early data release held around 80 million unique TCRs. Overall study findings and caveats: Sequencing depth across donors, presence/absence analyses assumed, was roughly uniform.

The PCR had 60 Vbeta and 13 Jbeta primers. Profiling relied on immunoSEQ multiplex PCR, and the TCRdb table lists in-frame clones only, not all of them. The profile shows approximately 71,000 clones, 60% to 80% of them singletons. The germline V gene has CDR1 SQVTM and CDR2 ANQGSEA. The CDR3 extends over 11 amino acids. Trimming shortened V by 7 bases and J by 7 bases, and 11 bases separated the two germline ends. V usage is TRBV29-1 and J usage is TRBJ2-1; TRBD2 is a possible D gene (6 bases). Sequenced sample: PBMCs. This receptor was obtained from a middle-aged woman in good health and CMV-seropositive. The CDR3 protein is CSAGGENEQFF. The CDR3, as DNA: TGCAGCGCTGGCGGGGAGAATGAGCAGTTCTTC.